Listed below are T cell receptor beta chains from one sample, sequenced in a study of blood T cell repertoires in COVID-19. Only in-frame clones appear in the TCRdb table, and some are missing; sequencing was by immunoSEQ multiplex PCR. The sample contains some 350,000 clones, around 91% of which appear only once. Material for sequencing was peripheral blood. The origin of the receptors is a woman aged 18-29 years who had recovered from COVID-19. Both conserved end residues are trimmed from each CDR3. The D gene is left open where the match is weak.

cdr3_aa	v_call	d_call	j_call
AGASSVRSTDTQY	TRBV7-2	.	TRBJ2-3
ASSLAGGKEPQH	TRBV7-2	.	TRBJ1-5
ASSPGAAGPPGTGELF	TRBV18	.	TRBJ2-2
ASSLDRGNTEAF	TRBV7-2	TRBD1	TRBJ1-1
ASSPIGLAGFKNEQF	TRBV5-1	TRBD2	TRBJ2-1
AWRLKRQGDYGYT	TRBV30	TRBD1	TRBJ1-2
ASSTHRDQPQH	TRBV18	.	TRBJ1-5
ASSFGQGVF	TRBV7-9	TRBD1	TRBJ2-2
ASSQVGVSTEAF	TRBV4-1	.	TRBJ1-1
ASSIGTGGSGSEKLF	TRBV19	TRBD1	TRBJ1-4
ASSLGASGRHEQF	TRBV11-2	TRBD2	TRBJ2-1
ASSQEVNLLSQYTGELF	TRBV4-3	.	TRBJ2-2
ASSLAASGLPPGNEQF	TRBV7-2	TRBD2	TRBJ2-1
ASSQERAGAPPDTQY	TRBV3-1/TRBV3-2	TRBD2	TRBJ2-3
ATSNRGRGVYGYT	TRBV15	.	TRBJ1-2
ASSHSAKNIQY	TRBV3-1/TRBV3-2	.	TRBJ2-4
ASSQSGLMEL	TRBV6-5	.	TRBJ2-1
ASSSGQGGNSPLH	TRBV5-1	TRBD1	TRBJ1-6
ASSPEQFNEQF	TRBV18	.	TRBJ2-1
ATSDAAGGNTEAF	TRBV24-1	TRBD1	TRBJ1-1
ASSRTGSSYNSPLH	TRBV11-2	.	TRBJ1-6
ASSRQLLNGYT	TRBV12-3/TRBV12-4	.	TRBJ1-2
ASRDSSGIQY	TRBV6-5	.	TRBJ2-4
AAQGGYNTGELF	TRBV28	.	TRBJ2-2
ATRDMNTEAF	TRBV19	.	TRBJ1-1
ASSAGLSGYGYT	TRBV27	.	TRBJ1-2
ASSWWGLAVNNEQF	TRBV11-2	TRBD2	TRBJ2-1
ASSLEGARTDTQY	TRBV5-1	.	TRBJ2-3
ASSLNLNTEAF	TRBV14	.	TRBJ1-1
ASSERRPNNEQF	TRBV6-4	.	TRBJ2-1
ASSLFSGSGDGYGYT	TRBV27	.	TRBJ1-2
ASSARTSGYTDTQY	TRBV7-6	TRBD2	TRBJ2-3
ASSSFYQETQY	TRBV7-2	.	TRBJ2-5
ASSSSHTNTGELF	TRBV7-2	.	TRBJ2-2
ASRGQGAVGYT	TRBV2	TRBD1	TRBJ1-2
ASSLQGQPQH	TRBV7-9	.	TRBJ1-5
ASSFRTGGSPLH	TRBV7-2	TRBD1	TRBJ1-6
ASSASGPSYNEQF	TRBV6-6	TRBD2	TRBJ2-1
ASSLGRVGYT	TRBV5-4	.	TRBJ1-2
ASSLAPGYSPLH	TRBV7-2	.	TRBJ1-6
ASSWRDRINYGYT	TRBV5-4	TRBD1	TRBJ1-2
ASSYSIHNTGELF	TRBV6-6	.	TRBJ2-2
ASSLPLGEKLF	TRBV27	.	TRBJ1-4
AISETETGMNTEAF	TRBV10-3	.	TRBJ1-1
ASSFSSSSAEQF	TRBV11-2	.	TRBJ2-1
ASASRSSGRSIINEQF	TRBV11-3	TRBD2	TRBJ2-1
ATSDRTDSTEGAF	TRBV24-1	.	TRBJ1-1
ASRLGHPSSPLH	TRBV27	.	TRBJ1-6
ASSLGAGNYGYT	TRBV7-6	.	TRBJ1-2
ASSPGGTSGRASDTQY	TRBV6-2/TRBV6-3	TRBD2	TRBJ2-3
ASSLGGGYQAKNIQY	TRBV5-4	.	TRBJ2-4
ASSEGRVGEAF	TRBV2	.	TRBJ1-1
ASSRQGDYNEQF	TRBV6-2/TRBV6-3	TRBD1	TRBJ2-1
AWSVRGNRGLGFLNEQF	TRBV30	TRBD1	TRBJ2-1
ASSGHRGSSYNEQF	TRBV23-1	TRBD1	TRBJ2-1
ASSRTDSNQPQH	TRBV7-9	.	TRBJ1-5
SVEGFSVSSYNEQF	TRBV29-1	.	TRBJ2-1
ASSLSSSGRAGEQF	TRBV5-1	TRBD2	TRBJ2-1
ASSAREFEKLF	TRBV12-3/TRBV12-4	.	TRBJ1-4
ASSELGTGLHQPQH	TRBV6-1	TRBD1	TRBJ1-5